The following is a TCR beta chain sequence with its context. This sample is drawn from a study of patients and donors after allogeneic stem cell transplantation. TCRdb processed the RT-PCR reads anew with MiXCR; each CDR3 protein has one entry. The repertoire holds hundreds of thousands of distinct CDR3 sequences, with around two fifths as singletons. Source material: blood, either unsorted or a sorted T cell fraction (not recorded which). This TCR came from a human donor who was either an allogeneic HSCT recipient or a stem cell or donor lymphocyte infusion donor (not recorded which). It is not recorded whose cells these are; they may come from a transplant donor.

CDR3 bases: TGCGCCAGCAGCTTGCGGGACAGCCCCTCCTACAATGAGCAGTTCTTC. Amino acid sequence: CASSLRDSPSYNEQFF. This chain uses TRBV5-1 with TRBJ2-1, with TRBD1 matching over 7 bases. After removal of 1 base from V and 0 bases from J, the junction contained 4 bases not matched to a gene. Germline V lookup: CDR1 SGHRS, CDR2 YFSETQ. This CDR3 comprises 16 residues.